Listed below are T cell receptor beta chains from one sample, sequenced in a study of memory CD4+ T cells and cytomegalovirus serostatus. Clones were sequenced by immunoSEQ multiplex PCR, and TCRdb holds only the in-frame ones, with some missing. Of 45,000 to 65,000 clones detected, 75% to 85% appear once; the ten largest clones hold roughly 0.77%. Specimen: memory CD4+ T cells from blood. Receptor source: an adult in good health and CMV-seronegative. CDR3s include the opening cysteine and the closing phenylalanine or tryptophan. D genes are given only for firm matches.

j_call | v_call | d_call | cdr3_aa
TRBJ1-1 | TRBV6-5 | . | CASSSPRPAEAFF
TRBJ2-2 | TRBV6-5 | TRBD1 | CASRGGTGGRGELFF
TRBJ1-2 | TRBV7-2 | TRBD1 | CASSWVIGGQALNYGYTF
TRBJ1-5 | TRBV9 | . | CASSVSPRGNQPQHF
TRBJ2-5 | TRBV10-3 | TRBD1 | CAIRGTGGQETQYF
TRBJ2-3 | TRBV12-5 | . | CASEYGLRGTQYF
TRBJ2-2 | TRBV21-1 | . | CASSTSRDGNTGELFF
TRBJ2-5 | TRBV5-4 | TRBD1 | CASSSDRVGQETQYF
TRBJ1-3 | TRBV19 | . | CASSKDSSSGNTIYF
TRBJ1-3 | TRBV2 | TRBD1 | CASRQDRISGNTIYF
TRBJ1-6 | TRBV11-1 | . | CASSNDMEEAPLHF
TRBJ2-7 | TRBV7-2 | TRBD2 | CASTKAGSYEQYF
TRBJ2-3 | TRBV6-4 | . | CASSVESGDTQYF
TRBJ2-2 | TRBV4-1 | . | CASLGMGTGELFF
TRBJ1-1 | TRBV19 | . | CASIPGVGNTEAFF
TRBJ1-1 | TRBV5-4 | TRBD1 | CASSSPGGLTTSAFF
TRBJ1-2 | TRBV6-1 | TRBD1 | CASRPEGDRPYGYTF
TRBJ2-1 | TRBV7-9 | TRBD2 | CASSKTSGGRHEQFF
TRBJ1-4 | TRBV5-1 | . | CASSLDPGGSFGEKLFF
TRBJ1-1 | TRBV7-3 | . | CASSLRRQATEAFF
TRBJ1-6 | TRBV7-2 | . | CASSLPPNSPLHF
TRBJ2-5 | TRBV7-2 | TRBD2 | CASSPGTRGETQYF
TRBJ1-1 | TRBV27 | TRBD1 | CASTSSTGGKVAFF
TRBJ1-4 | TRBV15 | . | CATSRGETSEKLFF
TRBJ1-6 | TRBV6-5 | . | CASSYSRGFGNSPLHF
TRBJ1-1 | TRBV2 | . | CASGNNRVGAFF
TRBJ1-2 | TRBV4-3 | . | CASSQDFGGPGGYTF
TRBJ1-1 | TRBV6-6 | . | CASSYPAGRTNTEAFF
TRBJ1-2 | TRBV6-1 | . | CASSEIPSSVTF
TRBJ2-3 | TRBV18 | TRBD1 | CASSPRDRGTDTQYF
TRBJ2-1 | TRBV6-5 | . | CASRIIEDNEQFF
TRBJ2-3 | TRBV5-4 | . | CASSFPGTDTQYF
TRBJ1-5 | TRBV28 | . | CASSSLSGQPGNSQHF
TRBJ1-1 | TRBV5-6 | . | CASSFYIAGGNTEAFF
TRBJ1-5 | TRBV7-2 | . | CASSLGGFEAPQHF
TRBJ1-2 | TRBV28 | . | CASRLQQGPGYTF
TRBJ2-5 | TRBV7-2 | TRBD1 | CASSLVDRSQETQYF
TRBJ1-4 | TRBV2 | . | CASSEAEKLQEKLFF
TRBJ1-6 | TRBV30 | TRBD1 | CAWVTGDNSPLHF
TRBJ2-4 | TRBV18 | TRBD1 | CASSAVRDSKNIQYF
TRBJ2-7 | TRBV2 | . | CASSRTERPNF
TRBJ1-1 | TRBV20-1 | . | CSASVRTEAFF